The 31 T cell receptor beta chains below were found in one sample sequenced in a study of cytomegalovirus exposure and HLA in healthy donors. Both 60 Vbeta primers and 13 Jbeta primers went into the PCR. Assay used: immunoSEQ multiplex PCR; TCRdb lists only in-frame clones, some missing. The table lists about 150,000 clones, over 70% of them singletons. The sample consisted of PBMCs. These receptors all come from a man in his thirties or forties in good health and CMV-seropositive.

The DNA of the CDR3 is TGTGCCAGCAGTTTATCCGGGACAGGGGAGAGGGAGCAGTTCTTC. This codes for CASSLSGTGEREQFF. The chain couples TRBV27 to TRBJ2-1, with TRBD1 identical over 10 bases. V shed 0 bases, J shed 10 bases, and the junction held 6 bases outside the gene matches. The CDR3 has 15 residues. Germline lookup yields CDR1 MNHEY and CDR2 SMNVEV (reference sequence).

Only a few counts were recorded for this clone. The chain has TRBV27 and TRBJ2-4, with 9 bases fitting TRBD2. The germline gives CDR1 MNHEY, CDR2 SMNVEV (reference sequence). Unmatched junction bases numbered 17, after V lost 2 bases and J lost 9 bases. The CDR3 runs 18 residues. CDR3 DNA: TGTGCCAGCAGTTTACTCGGCCGGGGGGCGGGGGGGGGCGTCATTCAGTACTTC. As protein: CASSLLGRGAGGGVIQYF.

Notes on this clone: Sequence at one end of the junction differs from germline and may be a read error. The chain joins TRBV7-9 to TRBJ1-1; 8 bases are shared with TRBD1. CDR1 SEHNR and CDR2 FQNEAQ come from the germline V gene (reference sequence). The length of the CDR3 is 15 residues. The CDR3 here is CSSSLLTGGFTEAFF. In DNA, the CDR3 is TGTTCCAGCAGCTTACTTACAGGGGGGTTCACTGAAGCTTTCTTT.

This clone has more than one count but fewer than ten. The chain couples TRBV5-4 to TRBJ1-1, with 9 nucleotides matching TRBD1. This CDR3 has 16 amino acids. Germline V gene data show CDR1 as SGHNT and CDR2 as YYREEE (reference sequence). J lost 2 bases, V lost 4 bases, and 9 bases had no gene match. The CDR3 bases are TGTGCCAGCAGCCCTGGGGACAGGGAGGGAAACACTGAAGCTTTCTTT. Encoded protein: CASSPGDREGNTEAFF.

The J gene is TRBJ2-5, the V gene TRBV10-1; D ambiguous. V was cut by 7 bases and J by 2 bases, with 2 bases left in between. The CDR3 length is 10 residues. Germline CDR1 and CDR2: WNHNN and SYGVQD (reference sequence). Written as DNA, the CDR3 is TGCGCCAGCATACAAGAGACCCAGTACTTC. The encoded protein is CASIQETQYF.

The V call is TRBV13, the J call TRBJ2-1, with 7 nucleotides matching TRBD1. The ends lost 7 bases at V and 5 bases at J; junction bases unmatched: 11. There are 15 residues in the CDR3. The germline V gene has CDR1 PRHDT and CDR2 FYEKMQ (reference sequence). The CDR3 region has the DNA TGTGCCAGCACCTCGCGCACAGGGGACCACAATGAGCAGTTCTTC. This encodes CASTSRTGDHNEQFF.

This clone was seen more than once but under ten times. The rearrangement uses TRBV9 and TRBJ1-1; 9 bases agree with TRBD1. This CDR3 has 19 residues. Germline assignment: CDR1 SGDLS and CDR2 YYNGEE. The J segment lost 0 bases and the V segment lost 4 bases, leaving 16 bases of the junction unmatched. CDR3 loop: CASSSYTSRGQGMNTEAFF. CDR3 nucleotide sequence: TGTGCCAGCAGCTCCTATACCTCCCGCGGACAGGGGATGAACACTGAAGCTTTCTTT.

The chain recombines TRBV6-1 with TRBJ2-7; D may be TRBD2 (5 bases). Germline-derived CDR1 and CDR2 are MNHNS and SASEGT. The germline V and J ends were trimmed by 10 bases and 3 bases, with 10 bases remaining between them. The CDR3 is 11 amino acids. CDR3 nucleotides: TGTGCCACGGAGGAGGACTACGAGCAGTACTTC. Translating it yields CATEEDYEQYF.

This rearrangement joins TRBV29-1 to TRBJ2-7; 9 bases align to TRBD2. The CDR3 is 14 amino acids. CDR1 and CDR2 (germline): SQVTM, ANQGSEA. Trimming cost V 6 bases and J 6 bases; bases outside gene matches: 12. The CDR3 loop is CSVKGTSPSGEQYF. DNA of the CDR3: TGCAGCGTGAAAGGGACTAGCCCTTCGGGCGAGCAGTACTTC.

The genes are TRBV6-5 and TRBJ2-7, with TRBD1 matching over 7 bases. CDR3 length: 14 residues. Looked up from germline, CDR1 is MNHEY and CDR2 is SVGAGI. After removal of 6 bases from V and 2 bases from J, the junction contained 7 bases not matched to a gene. CDR3 in amino acids: CASRGTAFTYEQYF. The CDR3 DNA reads as TGTGCCAGCAGAGGGACAGCCTTTACCTACGAGCAGTACTTC.

J is TRBJ2-7 and V is TRBV2; 8 bases are a match to TRBD1. The CDR3 consists of 20 residues. The junction had 23 bases not matched to a gene; V was cut back by 7 bases and J by 0 bases. CDR1 and CDR2 (germline): SNHLY, FYNNEI. The CDR3 DNA follows: TGTGCCAGCACCCATAGACGGGTGGGACAGGTCTCCCTTCGCTCCTACGAGCAGTACTTC. It specifies CASTHRRVGQVSLRSYEQYF.

This clone was recorded only once. The chain is built from TRBV28 and TRBJ1-1, with a tentative D call TRBD1 (6 bases). The CDR3 has 13 amino acids. Germline loops: CDR1 MDHEN, CDR2 SYDVKM. With 3 bases removed from V and 1 base from J, the gap between germline ends came to 6 bases. In DNA form, the CDR3 reads TGTGCCAGCAGTTTGACAGGGAACACTGAAGCTTTCTTT. It yields the protein CASSLTGNTEAFF.

In its sample, this clone was seen a few times. This chain uses TRBV2 with TRBJ1-5; weak D call: TRBD1 (6 bases). V gave up 4 bases and J gave up 0 bases, with 10 bases separating them. Germline-derived CDR1 and CDR2 are SNHLY and FYNNEI. CDR3 length: 15 amino acids. The CDR3 DNA sequence: TGTGCCAGCAGTGTTACAGGGAATAGCAATCAGCCCCAGCATTTT. This sequence encodes CASSVTGNSNQPQHF.

The chain joins TRBV6-5 to TRBJ2-7; 7 nucleotides align to TRBD2. The CDR3 contains 14 residues. Germline V gene lookup returns CDR1 MNHEY and CDR2 SVGAGI. V shed 2 bases, J shed 3 bases, and the junction held 4 bases outside the gene matches. The CDR3 loop reads CASSYRASGYEQYF. CDR3 nucleotides: TGTGCCAGCAGTTACCGGGCTAGCGGCTACGAGCAGTACTTC.

The gene calls are TRBV9 and TRBJ2-5; TRBD2 is a possible D gene (6 bases). The CDR3 runs 14 residues. Trimming removed 3 bases at V and 1 base at J, with 10 bases between. Looked up from germline, CDR1 is SGDLS and CDR2 is YYNGEE. The CDR3 reads CASSATTSQETQYF. The CDR3 bases are TGTGCCAGCAGCGCGACGACTAGCCAAGAGACCCAGTACTTC.

The chain is built from TRBV27 and TRBJ2-5; 9 bases map to TRBD2. Germline assignment: CDR1 MNHEY and CDR2 SMNVEV (reference sequence). CDR3 length: 18 amino acids. The V gene end was trimmed by 5 bases and the J gene end by 4 bases; junction bases not matched to a gene: 17. The CDR3 DNA reads TGTGCCAGCAGTCCCACCCGAAGTGCGGGGGGGCGTGGAGAGACCCAGTACTTC. Residues: CASSPTRSAGGRGETQYF.

The V and J genes are TRBV5-1 and TRBJ2-1, with TRBD2 matching over 8 bases. This CDR3 has 18 amino acids. Germline CDR1 is SGHRS and CDR2 is YFSETQ. J lost 4 bases, V lost 5 bases, and 17 bases had no gene match. Here the CDR3 reads CASSLRDPGTRGYNEQFF. Here the CDR3 DNA reads TGCGCCAGCAGTCTGCGGGATCCCGGGACTAGGGGTTACAATGAGCAGTTCTTC.

V usage is TRBV10-2 and J usage is TRBJ2-1; TRBD2 matches 8 bases. CDR3 length equals 15 residues. Per the germline V gene, CDR1 is WSHSY and CDR2 is SAAADI. J was trimmed by 1 base and V by 3 bases; bases with no gene match: 2. The CDR3 coding sequence is TGCGCCAGCAGTGATCCTAGCGGGTCCTACAATGAGCAGTTCTTC. It codes for CASSDPSGSYNEQFF.

DNA of the CDR3: TGTGCCAGCAGTAAGACAGGGGCAAATGAAGCTTTCTTT. This sequence encodes CASSKTGANEAFF. The chain links TRBV25-1 to TRBJ1-1; TRBD1 matches 8 bases. Germline CDR1 is MGHDK and CDR2 is SYGVNS. The length of the CDR3 is 13 residues. With 5 bases clipped from V and 7 bases from J, the junction kept 6 bases outside the gene matches.

V is TRBV4-2 and J is TRBJ2-7, with D perhaps matching TRBD2 (6 bases). CDR3 size: 11 residues. CDR1 is LGHNA and CDR2 is YNFKEQ in the germline V gene. V was cut by 4 bases and J by 11 bases, with 12 bases left in between. The CDR3 spells CASSLRLGEYF. CDR3 nucleotide sequence: TGTGCCAGCAGCCTTAGACTAGGCGAGTACTTC.

In its sample, this clone was seen a few times. The genes are TRBV6-1 and TRBJ1-2, with TRBD1 matching over 9 bases. V lost 6 bases and J lost 4; bases outside the gene matches: 6. Per the germline V gene, CDR1 is MNHNS and CDR2 is SASEGT. CDR3 length equals 14 residues. In DNA, the CDR3 is TGTGCCAGCAGGAGGGACAGGGCATCCTATGGCTACACCTTC. This translates into CASRRDRASYGYTF.

The V call is TRBV5-6, the J call TRBJ2-5; the match to TRBD1 covers 8 bases. The CDR3 totals 13 residues. The germline V gene has CDR1 SGHDT and CDR2 YYEEEE. V lost 0 bases to trimming and J lost 5 bases; unmatched junction nucleotides: 0. The CDR3 region is CASSLDRGETQYF. CDR3 DNA: TGTGCCAGCAGCTTGGACAGGGGGGAGACCCAGTACTTC. Supplemented by reference TRBV5-6 and TRBJ2-5, the full variable domain reads DAGVTQSPTHLIKTRGQQVTLRCSPKSGHDTVSWYQQALGQGPQFIFQYYEEEERQRGNFPDRFSGHQFPNYSSELNVNALLLGDSALYLCASSLDRGETQYFGPGTRLLVL.

The chain employs TRBV28 and TRBJ1-5; D not resolved. The V end was cut by 2 bases, the J end by 6 bases, with 5 bases between. The CDR3 totals 12 residues. The germline V gene has CDR1 MDHEN and CDR2 SYDVKM. The CDR3 reads CASSLLSQPQHF. The CDR3 DNA reads as TGTGCCAGCAGTTTACTTTCTCAGCCCCAGCATTTT.

V gene TRBV15 combines with J gene TRBJ1-5, with D possibly being TRBD1 (6 bases). Trimming cost V 5 bases and J 3 bases, with 14 bases left between them. The CDR3 loop spans 15 amino acids. Germline V gene sequence: CDR1 LNHNV, CDR2 YYDKDF (reference sequence). The CDR3 coding sequence is TGTGCCACCAGCTCGGGGAGGGGGTCCAATCAGCCCCAGCATTTT. Translation: CATSSGRGSNQPQHF.

The genes are TRBV7-9 and TRBJ2-1; D is perhaps TRBD1 (6 bases). V lost 5 bases and J lost 2, with 13 bases in between. The CDR3 contains 15 residues. Germline-derived CDR1 and CDR2 are SEHNR and FQNEAQ (reference sequence). The DNA of the CDR3 is TGTGCCAGCAGCCCTGCGGCAGGGGCCTACAATGAGCAGTTCTTC. It encodes CASSPAAGAYNEQFF.

V and J are TRBV11-2 and TRBJ1-1; 8 bases are a match to TRBD1. Germline assignment: CDR1 SGHAT and CDR2 FQNNGV. This CDR3 spans 13 amino acids. V shed 5 bases, J shed 8 bases, and the junction held 7 bases outside the gene matches. The CDR3 spells CASSLQDREEAFF. CDR3 DNA sequence: TGTGCCAGCAGCCTCCAGGACAGGGAAGAAGCTTTCTTT.

This chain joins TRBV19 and TRBJ2-7; TRBD1 is a possible D gene (6 bases). Trimming took 4 bases from V and 0 from J, leaving 10 bases between them. This CDR3 is built from 14 residues. Germline CDR1 LNHDA, CDR2 SQIVND (reference sequence). For the CDR3, the DNA is TGTGCCAGTAGTAGTCCGGACAGCTCCTACGAGCAGTACTTC. Its protein is CASSSPDSSYEQYF.

V usage is TRBV7-2 and J usage is TRBJ2-7, with 8 positions matching TRBD2. The CDR3 runs 15 residues. The V and J ends lost 3 bases and 6 bases, in that order; junction bases with no gene match: 10. Germline V gene data show CDR1 as SGHTA and CDR2 as FQGNSA. Here the CDR3 reads CASSFVRGSGGEQYF. In DNA, the CDR3 is TGTGCCAGCAGCTTCGTCCGGGGAAGCGGGGGCGAGCAGTACTTC.

This clone was seen once. The rearrangement uses TRBV5-1 and TRBJ2-1; 14 nucleotides match TRBD2. Per the germline V gene, CDR1 is SGHRS and CDR2 is YFSETQ. Trimming at V came to 4 bases and at J to 6 bases, leaving 9 bases not matched to a gene. The CDR3 contains 17 residues. CDR3 amino acids: CASSAGGTSGSSNEQFF. The CDR3 DNA is TGCGCCAGCAGCGCGGGAGGGACTAGCGGGAGCAGCAATGAGCAGTTCTTC.

The gene calls are TRBV4-3 and TRBJ1-3, with a weak D call TRBD1 (5 bases). This CDR3 is 15 amino acids long. Germline lookup yields CDR1 LGHNA and CDR2 YSLEER. Trimming removed 2 bases from V and 0 bases from J, with 8 bases in between. The CDR3 DNA reads as TGCGCCAGCAGCCAATCAGGGTACTCTGGAAACACCATATATTTT. Its protein is CASSQSGYSGNTIYF.

V and J are TRBV7-2 and TRBJ2-7; no clear D. V was pared by 1 base and J by 3 bases, with 16 bases between. Germline V gives CDR1 SGHTA, CDR2 FQGNSA. This CDR3 contains 16 residues. For the CDR3, the DNA is TGTGCCAGCAGCTTAGGGCCTAGTGTAATTTACTACGAGCAGTACTTC. Protein sequence: CASSLGPSVIYYEQYF.